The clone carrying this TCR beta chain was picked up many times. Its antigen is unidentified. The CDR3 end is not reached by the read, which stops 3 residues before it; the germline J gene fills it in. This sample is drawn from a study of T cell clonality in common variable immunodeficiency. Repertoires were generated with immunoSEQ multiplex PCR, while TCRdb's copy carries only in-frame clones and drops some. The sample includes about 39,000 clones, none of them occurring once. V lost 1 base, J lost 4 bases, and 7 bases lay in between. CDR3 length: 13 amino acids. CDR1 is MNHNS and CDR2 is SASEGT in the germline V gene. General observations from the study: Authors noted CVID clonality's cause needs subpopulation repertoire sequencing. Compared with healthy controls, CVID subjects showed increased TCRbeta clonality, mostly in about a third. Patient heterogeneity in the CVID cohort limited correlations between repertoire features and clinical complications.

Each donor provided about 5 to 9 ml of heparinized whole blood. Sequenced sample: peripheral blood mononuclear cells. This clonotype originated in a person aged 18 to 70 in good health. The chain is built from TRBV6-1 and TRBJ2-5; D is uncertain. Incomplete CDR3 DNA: TGTGCCAGCAGTGAAGGGCTTCTAGAGACC. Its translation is CASSEGLLET. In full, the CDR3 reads CASSEGLLETQYF.